This T cell receptor beta chain was recovered during a study of T cells after yellow fever vaccination. TCRdb processed the 5' RACE reads anew with MiXCR; each CDR3 protein has one entry. Here the sample spans 610,000 or so distinct CDR3 sequences, roughly an eighth being singletons. The V gene's germline CDR1 is SGHDN and CDR2 FVKESK. V was shortened by 0 bases and J by 3 bases, with 15 bases between the two germline ends. This CDR3 contains 16 residues. Sequenced here: PBMCs, sampled on the day of the yellow fever booster vaccination. The chain links TRBV14 to TRBJ2-7; the D gene is possibly TRBD1 (5 bases). This TCR derives from a man aged 25-40 years who received the YFV17D yellow fever vaccine. The CDR3: CASSQDSHRYLYEQYF. The CDR3 bases are TGTGCCAGCAGCCAAGACTCCCACAGGTACCTCTACGAGCAGTACTTC.